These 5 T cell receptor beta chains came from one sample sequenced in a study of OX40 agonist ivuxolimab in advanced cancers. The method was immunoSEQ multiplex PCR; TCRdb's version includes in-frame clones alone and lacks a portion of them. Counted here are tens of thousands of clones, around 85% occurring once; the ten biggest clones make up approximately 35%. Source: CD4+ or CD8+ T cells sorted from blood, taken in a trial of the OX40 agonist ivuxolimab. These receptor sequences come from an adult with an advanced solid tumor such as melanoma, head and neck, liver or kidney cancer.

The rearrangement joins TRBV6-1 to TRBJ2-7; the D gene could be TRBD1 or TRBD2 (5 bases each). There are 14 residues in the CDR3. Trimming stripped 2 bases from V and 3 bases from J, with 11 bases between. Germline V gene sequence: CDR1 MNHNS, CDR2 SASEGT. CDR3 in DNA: TGTGCCAGCAGTGAATGGGGGAACCTCTACGAGCAGTACTTC. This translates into CASSEWGNLYEQYF.

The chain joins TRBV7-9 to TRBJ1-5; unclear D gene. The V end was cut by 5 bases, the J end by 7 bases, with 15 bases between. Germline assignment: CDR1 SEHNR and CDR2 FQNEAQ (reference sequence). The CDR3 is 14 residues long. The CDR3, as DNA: TGTGCCAGCAGCGGGGTTAGTGGGGTGCAGCCCCAGCATTTT. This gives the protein CASSGVSGVQPQHF.

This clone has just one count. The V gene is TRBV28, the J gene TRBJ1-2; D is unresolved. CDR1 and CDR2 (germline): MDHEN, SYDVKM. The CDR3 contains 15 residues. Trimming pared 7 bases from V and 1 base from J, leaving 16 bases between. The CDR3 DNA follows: TGTGCCAGCATCAAGGCGGGATCACTTAACTATGGCTACACCTTC. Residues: CASIKAGSLNYGYTF.

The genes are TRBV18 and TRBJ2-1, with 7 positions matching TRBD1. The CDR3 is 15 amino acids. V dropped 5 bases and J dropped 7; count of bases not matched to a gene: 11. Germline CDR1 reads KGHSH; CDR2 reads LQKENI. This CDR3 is CASSAGQAPRNEQFF. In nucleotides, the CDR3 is TGTGCCAGCTCAGCAGGACAGGCCCCGAGGAATGAGCAGTTCTTC.

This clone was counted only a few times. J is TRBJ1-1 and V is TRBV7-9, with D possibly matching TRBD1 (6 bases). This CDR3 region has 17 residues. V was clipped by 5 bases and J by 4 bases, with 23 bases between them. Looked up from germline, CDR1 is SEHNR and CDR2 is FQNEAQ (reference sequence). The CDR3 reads CASSPPVGHRGATEAFF. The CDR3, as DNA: TGTGCCAGCAGCCCCCCAGTCGGGCACCGGGGGGCCACTGAAGCTTTCTTT.